This entry lists 29 T cell receptor beta chains sequenced from one sample in a study of Ad26.COV2.S vaccination and SARS-CoV-2 variants. The treatment is: roughly 20 received Ad26.COV2.S at low or high dose, single or two shots; 5 received placebo; per-sample allocation not given. Vaccine and placebo recipients were sampled on day 63 after the first injection. Data came from immunoSEQ multiplex PCR; TCRdb stores just in-frame clones and leaves some out. The sample has some 400,000 clones, 75% to 90% seen once. Sequencing used peripheral blood, obtained in a trial of Ad26.COV2.S vaccine versus placebo. The receptors come from a person aged 18-65 years who received the Ad26.COV2.S COVID-19 vaccine or a placebo.

V gene TRBV10-3 combines with J gene TRBJ1-5; no clear D gene. Germline V gene lookup returns CDR1 ENHRY and CDR2 SYGVKD. The length of the CDR3 is 12 residues. Trimming shortened V by 7 bases and J by 8 bases, and 12 bases separated the two germline ends. CDR3 bases: TGTGCCATCAAGGCAGAGAAGGAGCCCCAGCATTTT. This gives the protein CAIKAEKEPQHF.

The V and J genes are TRBV24-1 and TRBJ2-5; 8 nucleotides match TRBD1. This CDR3 is 15 amino acids long. Germline-derived CDR1 and CDR2 are KGHDR and SFDVKD. Losses at the gene ends were 3 bases for V and 5 bases for J; bases not matched to a gene: 7. CDR3 sequence (DNA): TGTGCCACCAGTGATCGGACAGGGAAGCTGGAGACCCAGTACTTC. Its translation: CATSDRTGKLETQYF.

J is TRBJ2-3 and V is TRBV18; D not certain. The V gene lost 10 bases and the J gene lost 0 bases, with 11 bases spanning the gap. The CDR3 covers 13 residues. CDR1 KGHSH and CDR2 LQKENI come from the germline V gene. The CDR3 loop is CATSRLSTDTQYF. In DNA, the CDR3 is TGTGCCACCTCTAGATTGAGCACAGATACGCAGTATTTT.

The chain recombines TRBV5-1 with TRBJ1-4; D not certain. V gave up 3 bases and J gave up 10 bases, with 16 bases separating them. Germline V gene data show CDR1 as SGHRS and CDR2 as YFSETQ. The CDR3 is 14 residues long. The CDR3 DNA sequence: TGCGCCAGCAGCTATACAGAAGTACGGGGAAAACTGTTTTTT. Translating gives CASSYTEVRGKLFF.

The CDR3 reads CASSAGQGEKLFF. CDR3 sequence (DNA): TGTGCCAGCAGCGCGGGACAGGGTGAAAAACTGTTTTTT. This rearrangement joins TRBV7-9 to TRBJ1-4; 9 nucleotides agree with TRBD1. Looked up from germline, CDR1 is SEHNR and CDR2 is FQNEAQ (reference sequence). The trim removed 5 bases at V and 7 bases at J, leaving 2 bases unmatched. This CDR3 spans 13 amino acids.

CDR3 sequence: CASSRDASLRRYEQYF. CDR3 DNA: TGTGCCAGCAGCCGAGACGCATCACTTAGACGCTACGAGCAGTACTTC. This rearrangement joins TRBV7-3 to TRBJ2-7, with D unclear. The CDR3 extends over 16 amino acids. Germline V lookup: CDR1 SGHTA, CDR2 FQGTGA. Trimming shortened V by 5 bases and J by 3 bases, and 20 bases separated the two germline ends. Full variable domain (remainder filled in from reference TRBV7-3 and TRBJ2-7): GAGVSQTPSNKVTEKGKYVELRCDPISGHTALYWYRQSLGQGPEFLIYFQGTGAADDSGLPNDRFFAVRPEGSVSTLKIQRTERGDSAVYLCASSRDASLRRYEQYFGPGTRLTVT.

CDR3 in amino acids: CASSQRPGLTNQPQHF. The CDR3 DNA follows: TGTGCCAGCAGCCAAAGGCCGGGACTGACCAATCAGCCCCAGCATTTT. V and J are TRBV5-6 and TRBJ1-5; perhaps TRBD1 as D (5 bases). The CDR3 has 16 amino acids. CDR1 and CDR2 (germline): SGHDT, YYEEEE. V was cut by 4 bases and J by 3 bases, with 17 bases left in between.

The V gene is TRBV6-4, the J gene TRBJ2-3; a possible D gene is TRBD1 (6 bases). The length of the CDR3 is 15 residues. Germline lookup yields CDR1 MRHNA and CDR2 SNTAGT. V lost 4 bases and J lost 1, with 12 bases in between. CDR3 region: CASSVTGWGTDTQYF. CDR3 in DNA: TGTGCCAGCAGTGTGACAGGCTGGGGCACAGATACGCAGTATTTT.

The genes are TRBV5-6 and TRBJ2-7; TRBD2 might be the D (6 bases). CDR1 SGHDT and CDR2 YYEEEE come from the germline V gene. The CDR3 extends over 15 amino acids. Trimming removed 2 bases from V and 0 bases from J, with 12 bases in between. CDR3 bases: TGTGCCAGCAGCTTCGGTGTCGGGAGCTCCTACGAGCAGTACTTC. Its protein is CASSFGVGSSYEQYF.

Comment on this clone: Other DNA sequences from this sample encode an identical CDR3 as well. The chain is built from TRBV7-2 and TRBJ1-1, with no clear D. Trimming removed 5 bases at V and 0 bases at J, with 4 bases between. The germline V gene encodes CDR1 SGHTA and CDR2 FQGNSA. The CDR3 totals 12 residues. CDR3 sequence (DNA): TGTGCCAGCAGCCCCATGAACACTGAAGCTTTCTTT. Residues: CASSPMNTEAFF.

This clone turned up a few times. The chain joins TRBV20-1 to TRBJ1-2; TRBD1 agrees at 7 bases. The germline V gene encodes CDR1 DFQATT and CDR2 SNEGSKA (reference sequence). This CDR3 spans 11 amino acids. V was pared by 5 bases and J by 4 bases, with 1 base of the junction left unmatched. CDR3 DNA: TGCAGTGCTTGGACAGGCTATGGCTACACCTTC. This gives the protein CSAWTGYGYTF.

The chain combines TRBV6-5 with TRBJ2-3; D uncertain. The V gene lost 5 bases and the J gene lost 6 bases, with 12 bases spanning the gap. The CDR3 has 13 amino acids. Germline V gene sequence: CDR1 MNHEY, CDR2 SVGAGI. CDR3 residues: CASSKTRLDTQYF. DNA for the CDR3: TGTGCCAGCAGTAAGACTCGCCTTGATACGCAGTATTTT.

V and J are TRBV4-3 and TRBJ2-7; the match to TRBD2 covers 7 bases. The V gene's germline CDR1 is LGHNA and CDR2 YSLEER. The CDR3 consists of 15 residues. V lost 4 bases to trimming and J lost 5 bases; unmatched junction nucleotides: 11. Written as DNA, the CDR3 is TGCGCCAGCAGCCCCAGGTCCTCGGCGGGAGACGAGCAGTACTTC. Its translation is CASSPRSSAGDEQYF.

This clone occurred a few times. CDR3 amino acids: CASSYRETDTQYF. In DNA form, the CDR3 reads TGTGCCAGCAGTTACCGTGAGACAGATACGCAGTATTTT. The rearrangement links TRBV6-6 to TRBJ2-3; no definite D call. The CDR3 totals 13 residues. The V end lost 2 bases, the J end lost 3 bases, and 6 bases lay between the germline ends. The germline gives CDR1 MNHNY, CDR2 SVGAGI (reference sequence).

The CDR3 region has the DNA TGTGCCAGCAATTACGCCGGGACGGTCTCCTACGAGCAGTACTTC. It translates to CASNYAGTVSYEQYF. The rearrangement links TRBV28 to TRBJ2-7; TRBD1 or TRBD2 may be the D gene (5 bases each). The CDR3 has 15 amino acids. Germline V gene sequence: CDR1 MDHEN, CDR2 SYDVKM. Trimming took 7 bases from V and 0 from J, leaving 16 bases between them.

This chain uses TRBV10-3 with TRBJ1-4, with D unresolved. CDR1 and CDR2 from the germline V gene are ENHRY and SYGVKD. The CDR3 consists of 14 residues. The V end was cut by 2 bases, the J end by 5 bases, with 9 bases between. The CDR3 nucleotides read TGTGCCATCAGTGAGGGCGGCGGGAATGAAAAACTGTTTTTT. Protein product: CAISEGGGNEKLFF.

This chain connects TRBV9 to TRBJ2-7, with TRBD2 matching 7 bases. The CDR3 runs 16 residues. Germline V gene data show CDR1 as SGDLS and CDR2 as YYNGEE. V was pared by 0 bases and J by 2 bases, with 8 bases of the junction left unmatched. CDR3 amino acids: CASSVGAGLETYEQYF. CDR3 in DNA: TGTGCCAGCAGCGTAGGGGCAGGACTAGAGACCTACGAGCAGTACTTC.

The chain recombines TRBV28 with TRBJ1-4; TRBD1 is a possible D gene (5 bases). V lost 7 bases, J lost 5 bases, and 14 bases lay in between. The CDR3 extends over 14 amino acids. Germline V gene data show CDR1 as MDHEN and CDR2 as SYDVKM. The DNA for the CDR3 is TGTGCCAGCAAACTCGGGACTTGGAATGAAAAACTGTTTTTT. Translated: CASKLGTWNEKLFF.

This CDR3 is CASSLSKLTDTQYF. The CDR3, as DNA: TGTGCCAGCAGTTTATCGAAGCTCACAGATACGCAGTATTTT. J is TRBJ2-3 and V is TRBV28; D not certain. V lost 1 base and J 2 bases, leaving 7 bases between the germline ends. CDR3 size: 14 residues. Germline CDR1 is MDHEN and CDR2 is SYDVKM.

J is TRBJ1-5 and V is TRBV5-1; TRBD1 is a possible D gene (5 bases). V was cut by 0 bases and J by 8 bases, with 12 bases left in between. Germline CDR1 is SGHRS and CDR2 is YFSETQ. The CDR3 totals 14 residues. The CDR3 DNA sequence: TGCGCCAGCAGCTTGGGGCAGGGATTTGAGCCCCAGCATTTT. Encoded protein: CASSLGQGFEPQHF. Variable domain in full (rest from reference TRBV5-1 and TRBJ1-5): KAGVTQTPRYLIKTRGQQVTLSCSPISGHRSVSWYQQTPGQGLQFLFEYFSETQRNKGNFPGRFSGRQFSNSRSEMNVSTLELGDSALYLCASSLGQGFEPQHFGDGTRLSIL.

CDR3 in DNA: TGCGCCAGCAGCCAAGGGTTCAGGACAGGGGGTGGCGAGCAGTACTTC. Residues: CASSQGFRTGGGEQYF. The chain employs TRBV4-1 and TRBJ2-7, with 10 bases identical to TRBD1. V was clipped by 1 base and J by 6 bases; unmatched bases: 9. Germline V gene lookup returns CDR1 MGHRA and CDR2 YSYEKL. The CDR3 contains 16 residues.

V gene TRBV7-9 combines with J gene TRBJ2-3, with D perhaps matching TRBD2 (7 bases). CDR1 and CDR2 from the germline V gene are SEHNR and FQNEAQ (reference sequence). The CDR3 length is 15 residues. V lost 2 bases and J 2 bases, leaving 11 bases between the germline ends. This CDR3 is CASSLRGGPTDTQYF. Written as DNA, the CDR3 is TGTGCCAGCAGCTTAAGGGGGGGACCCACAGATACGCAGTATTTT.

This clone was counted a single time. The gene calls are TRBV10-3 and TRBJ1-2; no reliable D call. V lost 4 bases and J 7 bases, leaving 13 bases between the germline ends. This CDR3 has 13 residues. The germline V gene encodes CDR1 ENHRY and CDR2 SYGVKD. CDR3 protein: CAISGTAGGGYTF. The CDR3 DNA is TGTGCCATCAGTGGGACGGCGGGAGGTGGCTACACCTTC.

The chain carries TRBV18 and TRBJ2-1; D tentatively fits TRBD1 or TRBD2 (5 bases each). From germline, CDR1 is KGHSH and CDR2 LQKENI. Trimming removed 3 bases at V and 2 bases at J, with 8 bases between. The CDR3 covers 14 residues. DNA of the CDR3: TGTGCCAGCTCACCTAGAGGGGCCTACAATGAGCAGTTCTTC. It codes for CASSPRGAYNEQFF. The variable domain in full, with the rest retrieved from reference TRBV18 and TRBJ2-1, is NAGVMQNPRHLVRRRGQEARLRCSPMKGHSHVYWYRQLPEEGLKFMVYLQKENIIDESGMPKERFSAEFPKEGPSILRIQQVVRGDSAAYFCASSPRGAYNEQFFGPGTRLTVL.

This clone came up once. V and J are TRBV9 and TRBJ2-3; D not resolved. The CDR3 totals 15 residues. Germline loops: CDR1 SGDLS, CDR2 YYNGEE. Trimming removed 4 bases at V and 0 bases at J, with 12 bases between. The CDR3 protein is CASSIGLVSTDTQYF. As DNA, the CDR3 is TGTGCCAGCAGCATCGGCCTTGTTAGCACAGATACGCAGTATTTT.

V usage is TRBV28 and J usage is TRBJ2-6; D gene ambiguous. This CDR3 has 15 residues. Trimming cost V 4 bases and J 4 bases, with 11 bases left between them. Germline CDR1 and CDR2: MDHEN and SYDVKM. The CDR3 nucleotides read TGTGCCAGCAGTTCAGAGGCGGCCGGGGCCAACGTCCTGACTTTC. This gives the protein CASSSEAAGANVLTF.

This clone was seen only a few times. The chain recombines TRBV2 with TRBJ1-2, with TRBD1 as a possible D gene (5 bases). Germline V gives CDR1 SNHLY, CDR2 FYNNEI. The CDR3 loop spans 12 amino acids. The V and J ends lost 9 bases and 4 bases respectively, with 12 bases between them. The CDR3 nucleotides read TGTGCCAGGGGACGCCTCGGCTATGGCTACACCTTC. It translates to CARGRLGYGYTF.

This clone has just one count. The rearrangement joins TRBV7-8 to TRBJ2-1; 7 bases align to TRBD2. Germline CDR1 and CDR2: SGHVS and FQNEAQ. The V segment lost 4 bases and the J segment 5 bases; nucleotides outside the gene matches: 8. The CDR3 covers 15 residues. CDR3 sequence: CASSSSGASNNEQFF. The CDR3 coding sequence is TGTGCCAGCAGCTCGAGCGGGGCCTCTAACAATGAGCAGTTCTTC.

This clone has a single count. The chain couples TRBV2 to TRBJ1-4; no definite D call. The CDR3 has 12 amino acids. CDR1 and CDR2 (germline): SNHLY, FYNNEI. Trimming removed 4 bases from V and 0 bases from J, with 0 bases in between. The chain's CDR3 is CASSATNEKLFF. CDR3 sequence (DNA): TGTGCCAGCAGTGCAACTAATGAAAAACTGTTTTTT.